Below are 3 T cell receptor beta chains sequenced from a single sample in a study of cytomegalovirus exposure and HLA in healthy donors. The primer mix had 60 Vbeta and 13 Jbeta primers. Clones were read by immunoSEQ multiplex PCR, and TCRdb kept only the in-frame ones, dropping some. The sample carries about 170,000 clones, more than 65% recorded once. Sequencing input: PBMCs. The receptors derive from a male donor in good health and CMV-seronegative.

Points on this clone: The junction differs from germline at one of its ends, possibly a read error. Other DNA sequences of this sample code for an identical CDR3. The rearrangement links TRBV7-8 to TRBJ1-2, with 9 positions matching TRBD1. The CDR3 is 15 amino acids. The germline V gene encodes CDR1 SGHVS and CDR2 FQNEAQ. The CDR3 is CASSLGRTGAVGYTF. CDR3 nucleotides: TGTGCCAGTAGCTTAGGAAGGACAGGGGCGGTTGGCTACACCTTC.

This chain links TRBV6-5 with TRBJ1-1; D remains unclear. Per the germline V gene, CDR1 is MNHEY and CDR2 is SVGAGI. CDR3 size: 14 residues. Trimming left V 0 bases short and J 2 bases short, with 7 bases between. CDR3 region: CASSYSRGNTEAFF. The CDR3, as DNA: TGTGCCAGCAGTTACTCGAGAGGAAACACTGAAGCTTTCTTT.

The chain carries TRBV28 and TRBJ2-1, with TRBD2 matching 10 bases. The CDR3 spans 16 residues. Germline lookup yields CDR1 MDHEN and CDR2 SYDVKM. With 4 bases clipped from V and 8 bases from J, the junction kept 11 bases outside the gene matches. The CDR3 reads CASSSGSSGRYYEQFF. The CDR3 DNA reads TGTGCCAGCAGTTCCGGGTCTAGCGGGAGATATTATGAGCAGTTCTTC.